This T cell receptor (beta chain) was documented in a study of radiotherapy plus CTLA-4 blockade in lung cancer. Study context: About a sixth of enrolled patients responded objectively, and approximately 30% had disease control. Study-wide results and caveats: Radiotherapy with ipilimumab was followed by blood expansion of tumor-derived clones.

The protocol was immunoSEQ multiplex PCR, while the TCRdb copy is restricted to in-frame clones and leaves out a portion. The sample has tens of thousands of clones; roughly four fifths are singletons. Notes on this clone: Its antigen is unidentified.

CDR1 and CDR2 (germline): SGHNT, YENEEA. CDR3 length equals 13 residues. V shed 1 base and J shed 7 bases, with 7 bases lying between them. The chain is built from TRBV11-3 and TRBJ2-2; D ambiguous. Here the sequenced sample was peripheral blood, taken from a patient treated with radiotherapy plus ipilimumab. The clonotype originates from a human donor with non-small cell lung cancer who had stable disease on radiotherapy plus ipilimumab. The CDR3 sequence is CASSLAVNGELFF. In nucleotides, the CDR3 is TGTGCCAGCAGCTTAGCGGTTAACGGGGAGCTGTTTTTT.